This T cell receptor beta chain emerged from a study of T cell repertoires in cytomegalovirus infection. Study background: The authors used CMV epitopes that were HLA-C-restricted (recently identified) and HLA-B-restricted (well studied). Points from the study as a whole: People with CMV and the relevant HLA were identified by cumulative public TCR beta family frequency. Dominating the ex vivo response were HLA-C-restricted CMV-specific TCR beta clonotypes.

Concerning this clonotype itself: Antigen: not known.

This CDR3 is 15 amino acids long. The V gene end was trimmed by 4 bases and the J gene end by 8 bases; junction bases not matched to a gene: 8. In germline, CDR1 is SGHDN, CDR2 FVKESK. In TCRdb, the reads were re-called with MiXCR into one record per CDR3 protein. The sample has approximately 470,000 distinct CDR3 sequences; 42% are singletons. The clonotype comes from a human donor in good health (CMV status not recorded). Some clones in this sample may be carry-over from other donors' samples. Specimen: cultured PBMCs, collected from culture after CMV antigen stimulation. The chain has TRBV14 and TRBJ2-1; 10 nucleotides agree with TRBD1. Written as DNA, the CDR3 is TGTGCCAGCAGCCTCCGGGACAGGGGAGGGGATGAGCAGTTCTTC. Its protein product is CASSLRDRGGDEQFF. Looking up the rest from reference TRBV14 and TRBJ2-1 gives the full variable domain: EAGVTQFPSHSVIEKGQTVTLRCDPISGHDNLYWYRRVMGKEIKFLLHFVKESKQDESGMPNNRFLAERTGGTYSTLKVQPAELEDSGVYFCASSLRDRGGDEQFFGPGTRLTVL.